This passage covers 7 T cell receptor beta chains from one sample sequenced in a study of identical twins. Using its own MiXCR run on the 5' RACE reads, TCRdb lists one record per CDR3 protein. The sample records about 810,000 distinct CDR3 sequences, about 12% being singletons. These records were also assigned to another study, of yellow fever vaccine responses in identical twins.

The sequencing sample was made of PBMCs. Receptor source: a woman in her late teens or twenties in good health.

This clonotype was observed a handful of times. This sequence joins TRBV11-2 and TRBJ2-7, with 9 bases matching TRBD1. Germline V gene lookup returns CDR1 SGHAT and CDR2 FQNNGV. This CDR3 is built from 15 residues. V gave up 4 bases and J gave up 3 bases; unmatched junction bases: 7. In DNA form, the CDR3 reads TGTGCCAGCAGCTCTCAACAGGGGGCGGGCTACGAGCAGTACTTC. The encoded protein is CASSSQQGAGYEQYF.

This clonotype has at least ten counts. The chain employs TRBV12-3 or TRBV12-4 and TRBJ1-2; tentatively, D is TRBD1 (5 bases). With 7 bases removed from V and 4 bases from J, the gap between germline ends came to 22 bases. The CDR3 is made up of 16 amino acids. The CDR3: CASTTLTGQGSYGYTF. Written as DNA, the CDR3 is TGTGCCAGCACCACCTTGACGGGGCAGGGTAGCTATGGCTACACCTTC.

This clonotype was seen more than once but under ten times. This rearrangement joins TRBV12-3 or TRBV12-4 to TRBJ2-1, with TRBD2 identical over 10 bases. The V gene end was trimmed by 8 bases and the J gene end by 1 base; junction bases not matched to a gene: 11. The CDR3 has 17 residues. Here the CDR3 reads CASGITSGTRSYNEQFF. The DNA for the CDR3 is TGTGCCAGCGGGATTACTAGCGGGACCCGATCCTACAATGAGCAGTTCTTC.

There are many counts of this clonotype. One end of the junction fails to match germline, which may point to a read error. V gene TRBV5-1 combines with J gene TRBJ2-1; possibly TRBD2 for D (5 bases). From germline, CDR1 is SGHRS and CDR2 YFSETQ. CDR3 size: 13 residues. Written as DNA, the CDR3 is TGTGCCAGCAGCTTAGGATCGGGGAATGAGCAGTTCTTC. Translation gives CASSLGSGNEQFF.

This clonotype was found a few times. The chain has TRBV5-1 and TRBJ2-2; D is undetermined. CDR1 SGHRS and CDR2 YFSETQ come from the germline V gene. This CDR3 has 13 residues. The V end lost 2 bases, the J end lost 7 bases, and 9 bases lay between the germline ends. This CDR3 is CASSFSQNGELFF. The CDR3, as DNA: TGCGCCAGCAGCTTTTCTCAGAACGGGGAGCTGTTTTTT. The full variable domain, with the rest looked up from reference TRBV5-1 and TRBJ2-2, is KAGVTQTPRYLIKTRGQQVTLSCSPISGHRSVSWYQQTPGQGLQFLFEYFSETQRNKGNFPGRFSGRQFSNSRSEMNVSTLELGDSALYLCASSFSQNGELFFGEGSRLTVL.

A few counts support this clonotype. The V and J genes are TRBV6-1 and TRBJ2-2; a possible D gene is TRBD1 (5 bases). Per germline, CDR1 MNHNS and CDR2 SASEGT. This CDR3 region has 16 residues. The V gene lost 6 bases and the J gene lost 0 bases, with 14 bases spanning the gap. The chain's CDR3 is CASRPARQSNTGELFF. The CDR3 nucleotides read TGTGCCAGCAGGCCGGCTCGACAGTCGAACACCGGGGAGCTGTTTTTT.

This clonotype was counted ten times or more. The V call is TRBV12-3 or TRBV12-4, the J call TRBJ2-1; D ambiguous. V lost 3 bases, J lost 5 bases, and 14 bases lay in between. The CDR3 is 15 amino acids. Here the CDR3 reads CASSLRIYRDNEQFF. The CDR3 bases are TGTGCCAGCAGTTTGAGGATCTATAGGGACAATGAGCAGTTCTTC.